This T cell receptor beta chain originates from a study of blood T cell repertoires in COVID-19. Trimming cost V 5 bases and J 12 bases; bases outside gene matches: 10. This CDR3 has 13 amino acids. Germline CDR1 is SEHNR and CDR2 is FQNEAQ (reference sequence). This clone was seen more than once but under ten times. Clones were read by immunoSEQ multiplex PCR, and TCRdb kept only the in-frame ones, dropping some. The data hold 40,000 or so clones, with roughly 70% observed a single time. The chain links TRBV7-9 to TRBJ1-1, with 9 bases that match TRBD1. The sample consisted of peripheral blood. This TCR was sampled from a man in his 70s with COVID-19, enrolled during active disease. CDR3 nucleotides: TGTGCCAGCAGCGAAGGGGACAGGGCAATTTCTTTCTTT. Encoded protein: CASSEGDRAISFF. The full variable domain, its missing parts supplied by reference TRBV7-9 and TRBJ1-1, is DTGVSQNPRHKITKRGQNVTFRCDPISEHNRLYWYRQTLGQGPEFLTYFQNEAQLEKSRLLSDRFSAERPKGSFSTLEIQRTEQGDSAMYLCASSEGDRAISFFGQGTRLTVV.